The rows below give T cell receptor beta chains drawn from one sample of a study of blood T cell repertoires in COVID-19. TCRdb's table, derived via immunoSEQ multiplex PCR, lists solely in-frame clones and lacks some. The sample shows 96,000 or so clones, around nine tenths of them seen only once. Sequencing was performed on peripheral blood. The receptors stem from a man in his 60s with acute or convalescent COVID-19. Both conserved end residues are part of each CDR3. D genes are given only for firm matches. Clone size is given for some rows only: seen once, a few or many times, or a class if the clone is expanded.

>TRBJ2-3|-|TRBV10-3|TRBD2
CAIRLADLSDTQYF
TGTGCCATCAGGCTAGCGGACCTTTCGGATACGCAGTATTTT
>TRBJ2-3|once|TRBV9|TRBD1
CASSTGGSSDTQYF
TGTGCCAGCAGCACAGGGGGCAGTTCAGATACGCAGTATTTT
>TRBJ2-7|-|TRBV11-2|TRBD2
CASSSRTSGRVEEQYF
TGTGCCAGCAGCTCCCGGACTAGCGGGAGAGTGGAGGAGCAGTACTTC
>TRBJ1-4|-|TRBV5-4|-
CASSLGGDIMKELFF
TGTGCCAGCAGCTTGGGGGGGGATATAATGAAAGAACTGTTTTTT
>TRBJ1-5|once|TRBV30|-
CAWSVGTSYSNQPQHF
TGTGCCTGGAGTGTGGGGACATCATATAGCAATCAGCCCCAGCATTTT
>TRBJ1-5|-|TRBV28|TRBD1
CASGTGDQPQHF
TGTGCCAGCGGTACAGGGGATCAGCCCCAGCATTTT
>TRBJ2-1|-|TRBV7-9|-
CASSSPPLINEQFF
TGTGCCAGCAGCTCTCCCCCGCTAATCAATGAGCAGTTCTTC
>TRBJ2-7|-|TRBV6-6|TRBD1
CASKGQVTYEQYF
TGTGCCAGCAAGGGACAGGTAACCTACGAGCAGTACTTC
>TRBJ1-1|once|TRBV7-2|-
CASSLVGGENTEAFF
TGTGCCAGCAGCTTAGTAGGGGGAGAGAACACTGAAGCTTTCTTT
>TRBJ1-6|-|TRBV4-2|-
CASSQDPNNSPLHF
TGTGCCAGCAGCCAAGACCCAAATAATTCACCCCTCCACTTT
>TRBJ2-7|-|TRBV7-8|TRBD2
CASSSSGIPYEQYF
TGTGCCAGCAGCTCAAGCGGGATTCCCTACGAGCAGTACTTC
>TRBJ2-3|once|TRBV12-2|-
CASRFPPSGSTDTQYF
TGTGCAAGTCGCTTTCCCCCCTCCGGGAGCACAGATACGCAGTATTTT
>TRBJ2-5|-|TRBV7-9|TRBD2
CASSPVGGEETQYF
TGTGCCAGCAGCCCCGTCGGGGGGGAAGAGACCCAGTACTTC
>TRBJ2-3|-|TRBV29-1|-
CSVENRGTDTQYF
TGCAGCGTTGAAAACAGGGGCACAGATACGCAGTATTTT
>TRBJ1-1|-|TRBV9|-
CASSPNPSSGKAFF
TGTGCCAGCAGCCCAAACCCCAGTTCCGGGAAAGCTTTCTTT
>TRBJ2-1|once|TRBV30|TRBD1
CALATGDEQFF
TGTGCCTTAGCCACAGGGGATGAGCAGTTCTTC
>TRBJ1-1|-|TRBV7-2|-
CASSLHRVATEAFF
TGTGCCAGCAGCTTACACAGGGTAGCGACTGAAGCTTTCTTT
>TRBJ2-1|-|TRBV24-1|TRBD1
CATSDSTKPGGPYNEQFF
TGTGCCACCAGTGATTCTACAAAACCAGGGGGCCCCTACAATGAGCAGTTCTTC
>TRBJ2-2|-|TRBV19|-
CASSIPSIGELFF
TGTGCCAGTAGTATACCTAGTATTGGGGAGCTGTTTTTT
>TRBJ1-2|-|TRBV19|-
CASNREFGYTF
TGTGCCAGTAACAGGGAGTTTGGCTACACCTTC
>TRBJ2-1|-|TRBV5-1|TRBD2
CASSLEVGAGVGNEQFF
TGCGCCAGCAGCTTGGAGGTTGGAGCGGGAGTCGGGAATGAGCAGTTCTTC
>TRBJ1-5|-|TRBV5-1|-
CASSLWEGFGNQPQHF
TGCGCCAGCAGCTTGTGGGAGGGTTTCGGCAATCAGCCCCAGCATTTT
>TRBJ2-5|-|TRBV11-2|-
CASSLEREQETQYF
TGTGCCAGCAGCCTAGAAAGGGAGCAAGAGACCCAGTACTTC
>TRBJ2-5|-|TRBV10-3|TRBD1
CASRTGPETQYF
TGTGCCTCGAGGACAGGGCCAGAGACCCAGTACTTC
>TRBJ2-1|-|TRBV19|TRBD2
CASSIGSGVSYNEQFF
TGTGCCAGTAGTATAGGTAGCGGGGTCTCCTACAATGAGCAGTTCTTC
>TRBJ2-7|-|TRBV13|-
CASSLSGLVNEQYF
TGTGCCAGCAGCTTATCGGGACTGGTAAACGAGCAGTACTTC
>TRBJ2-3|-|TRBV18|TRBD2
CASSPRLAGITDTQYF
TGTGCCAGCTCACCGAGACTAGCGGGGATCACAGATACGCAGTATTTT
>TRBJ2-3|-|TRBV19|-
CASNRPYGDTDTQYF
TGTGCCAGCAATCGCCCCTATGGAGACACAGATACGCAGTATTTT
>TRBJ2-7|-|TRBV5-4|TRBD2
CASSLLAGNYEQYF
TGTGCCAGCAGCTTGTTAGCGGGAAACTACGAGCAGTACTTC
>TRBJ2-2|-|TRBV4-2|-
CASSPPGENTGELFF
TGTGCCAGCAGCCCTCCGGGAGAGAACACCGGGGAGCTGTTTTTT
>TRBJ2-1|once|TRBV7-8|TRBD1
CASSLSRGLIYNEQFF
TGTGCCAGCAGCCTATCTAGGGGGCTTATCTACAATGAGCAGTTCTTC
>TRBJ2-3|-|TRBV6-4|-
CASSEQTTDTQYF
TGTGCCAGCAGTGAACAGACCACAGATACGCAGTATTTT
>TRBJ2-5|-|TRBV4-3|TRBD1
CASSPGTGSEGETQYF
TGCGCCAGCAGCCCGGGGACAGGGTCGGAGGGAGAGACCCAGTACTTC
>TRBJ1-6|-|TRBV6-5|TRBD1
CASSTPGTGGSPLHF
TGTGCCAGCAGTACTCCCGGGACAGGGGGATCACCCCTCCACTTT
>TRBJ2-7|once|TRBV12-5|-
CASGVDSLQYF
TGTGCTAGTGGTGTGGACAGCCTGCAGTACTTC
>TRBJ1-4|once|TRBV29-1|-
CSVLVGSGEKLFF
TGCAGCGTACTTGTAGGCTCGGGTGAAAAACTGTTTTTT
>TRBJ2-1|-|TRBV7-9|-
CASGRSGRGGEQFF
TGTGCCAGTGGCAGGTCAGGGAGAGGGGGTGAGCAGTTCTTC
>TRBJ1-2|-|TRBV7-2|-
CASSPGGEDYGYTF
TGTGCCAGCAGCCCCGGGGGGGAGGACTATGGCTACACCTTC
>TRBJ2-3|-|TRBV2|TRBD2
CASRRLAGGFQSTDTQYF
TGTGCCAGCAGGCGCCTAGCGGGAGGATTCCAGAGCACAGATACGCAGTATTTT
>TRBJ1-2|-|TRBV7-9|-
CASSLAGGSYGYTF
TGTGCCAGCAGCTTAGCTGGGGGCTCCTATGGCTACACCTTC
>TRBJ2-1|-|TRBV6-2/TRBV6-3|-
CASSIQDNEQFF
TGTGCCAGCAGTATCCAGGACAATGAGCAGTTCTTC
>TRBJ2-3|few|TRBV6-2/TRBV6-3|TRBD1
CASSRPGQGARIADTQYF
TGTGCCAGCAGCCGCCCGGGACAGGGGGCGCGAATAGCAGATACGCAGTATTTT